The 21 T cell receptor beta chains below come from one sample, sequenced in a study of blood T cell repertoires in COVID-19. The data were produced by immunoSEQ multiplex PCR, yet TCRdb's version contains in-frame clones alone and is incomplete. The sample lists 160,000 or so clones, 80% to 90% occurring once. The sequenced material came from peripheral blood. Every receptor here comes from a woman between 50 and 59 years old with COVID-19, enrolled during active disease.

The CDR3 DNA follows: TGTGCCAGTAGAGGGGGACGTTACAATGAGCAGTTCTTC. Protein sequence: CASRGGRYNEQFF. The chain employs TRBV19 and TRBJ2-1, with D perhaps matching TRBD1 (6 bases). V lost 6 bases to trimming and J lost 4 bases, with 10 bases between them. Germline loops: CDR1 LNHDA, CDR2 SQIVND (reference sequence). The length of the CDR3 is 13 residues.

The chain recombines TRBV4-1 with TRBJ1-5; TRBD1 matches at 8 bases. CDR1 is MGHRA, CDR2 YSYEKL, per germline. The CDR3 totals 17 residues. V was clipped by 3 bases and J by 9 bases; unmatched bases: 16. CDR3 nucleotides: TGCGCCAGCAGCCAGGGCCCCGGCAGGGGGCTTTGGGGGCCCCAGCATTTT. Protein product: CASSQGPGRGLWGPQHF.

Notes on this clone: This sample includes further DNA sequences coding for the same CDR3. The chain couples TRBV10-3 to TRBJ1-2, with TRBD1 matching 8 bases. V shed 0 bases and J 4 bases; nucleotides not matched to a gene: 4. This CDR3 comprises 15 residues. Germline V gene lookup returns CDR1 ENHRY and CDR2 SYGVKD. In nucleotides, the CDR3 is TGTGCCATCAGTGAGTCGCAGGGGGCGCTCTATGGCTACACCTTC. It specifies CAISESQGALYGYTF.

V gene TRBV5-1 combines with J gene TRBJ1-3, with 7 nucleotides matching TRBD1. The CDR3 consists of 15 residues. From germline, CDR1 is SGHRS and CDR2 YFSETQ. The V gene end was trimmed by 0 bases and the J gene end by 0 bases; junction bases not matched to a gene: 0. The CDR3, as DNA: TGCGCCAGCAGCTTGGACAGGGGCTCTGGAAACACCATATATTTT. Protein product: CASSLDRGSGNTIYF.

This sequence joins TRBV7-8 and TRBJ2-7; D might be TRBD1 (6 bases). Germline V gives CDR1 SGHVS, CDR2 FQNEAQ. This CDR3 comprises 13 residues. V lost 6 bases and J lost 2, with 11 bases in between. CDR3 in amino acids: CASRGRGAYEQYF. CDR3 coding DNA: TGTGCCAGCAGAGGCAGGGGAGCCTACGAGCAGTACTTC.

The rearrangement joins TRBV6-1 to TRBJ1-5; 10 bases are shared with TRBD1. From germline, CDR1 is MNHNS and CDR2 SASEGT. The V gene end was trimmed by 0 bases and the J gene end by 4 bases; junction bases not matched to a gene: 6. The CDR3 sequence is 17 residues long. CDR3 sequence (DNA): TGTGCCAGCAGTGAAGCCTTGGGGACAGGGGTTAATCAGCCCCAGCATTTT. This sequence encodes CASSEALGTGVNQPQHF.

The V call is TRBV24-1, the J call TRBJ2-7, with no clear D. Trimming took off 5 bases at V and 0 bases at J, with 7 bases between the two ends. CDR1 is KGHDR, CDR2 SFDVKD, per germline. This CDR3 has 13 amino acids. The CDR3 DNA follows: TGTGCCACCAGTGGGCCAGACTCCTACGAGCAGTACTTC. Its protein is CATSGPDSYEQYF.

The chain employs TRBV19 and TRBJ2-2, with D possibly being TRBD1 (6 bases). Trimming removed 6 bases at V and 1 base at J, with 9 bases between. Germline values: CDR1 LNHDA, CDR2 SQIVND (reference sequence). There are 14 residues in the CDR3. CDR3 protein: CASRPGQNTGELFF. The CDR3 DNA is TGTGCCAGTAGGCCGGGACAGAACACCGGGGAGCTGTTTTTT.

The chain joins TRBV6-6 to TRBJ2-7; 7 bases fit TRBD2. The CDR3 covers 12 residues. The germline V gene encodes CDR1 MNHNY and CDR2 SVGAGI (reference sequence). The V gene end was trimmed by 0 bases and the J gene end by 7 bases; junction bases not matched to a gene: 0. The chain's CDR3 is CASSYSGGEQYF. The DNA for the CDR3 is TGTGCCAGCAGTTACTCCGGGGGGGAGCAGTACTTC.

The CDR3 DNA follows: TGTGCAGGCGAGGGGGTTGATCGGGCTAGCAACTACAATGAGCAGTTCTTC. Residues: CAGEGVDRASNYNEQFF. The V gene is TRBV30, the J gene TRBJ2-1, with a weak D call TRBD1 (6 bases). Germline V lookup: CDR1 GTSNPN, CDR2 SVGIG (reference sequence). The CDR3 has 17 residues.

This clone came up once. The chain employs TRBV18 and TRBJ1-6; 9 positions agree with TRBD1. The CDR3 totals 15 residues. Germline CDR1 is KGHSH and CDR2 is LQKENI. V lost 4 bases to trimming and J lost 6 bases; unmatched junction nucleotides: 4. The CDR3 protein is CASSRPGQGNSPLHF. The CDR3 nucleotides read TGTGCCAGCTCACGACCGGGACAGGGTAATTCACCCCTCCACTTT.

The chain couples TRBV7-6 to TRBJ2-1; 10 nucleotides match TRBD1. The CDR3 is 15 residues long. The germline CDR1 and CDR2 sequences are SGHVS and FNYEAQ. Trimming cost V 5 bases and J 7 bases; bases outside gene matches: 8. In nucleotides, the CDR3 is TGTGCCAGCAGCCAACCGGGACAGGGGATGAATGAGCAGTTCTTC. The encoded protein is CASSQPGQGMNEQFF.

The chain has TRBV7-3 and TRBJ2-1; TRBD1 matches at 8 bases. The germline CDR1 and CDR2 sequences are SGHTA and FQGTGA. The CDR3 contains 16 residues. The J segment lost 7 bases and the V segment lost 3 bases, leaving 11 bases of the junction unmatched. The CDR3 protein is CASSFRQTGVRNEQFF. The CDR3 nucleotides are TGTGCCAGCAGCTTCCGTCAGACAGGGGTGAGGAATGAGCAGTTCTTC.

The chain combines TRBV2 with TRBJ1-4; tentatively, D is TRBD1 (6 bases). CDR3 size: 14 residues. The ends were cut back, 2 bases at V and 8 bases at J, with 12 bases in the middle. CDR1 is SNHLY and CDR2 is FYNNEI in the germline V gene. CDR3 DNA sequence: TGTGCCAGCAGTGAACAGGGGCGCCAGGAAAAACTGTTTTTT. It is translated as CASSEQGRQEKLFF.

The V and J genes are TRBV29-1 and TRBJ2-2; D is possibly TRBD1 (6 bases). CDR3 length: 14 amino acids. The germline CDR1 and CDR2 sequences are SQVTM and ANQGSEA. V shed 4 bases and J shed 2 bases, with 11 bases lying between them. CDR3 region: CSVGAGVNTGELFF. The CDR3 DNA reads as TGCAGCGTTGGGGCAGGGGTTAACACCGGGGAGCTGTTTTTT.

The rearrangement joins TRBV18 to TRBJ1-5, with 9 bases fitting TRBD1. V gave up 2 bases and J gave up 7 bases; unmatched junction bases: 6. CDR1 and CDR2 (germline): KGHSH, LQKENI. This CDR3 has 15 residues. CDR3 sequence reads: CASSPMTGGGQPQHF. The DNA for the CDR3 is TGTGCCAGCTCACCAATGACAGGGGGAGGCCAGCCCCAGCATTTT.

The rearrangement joins TRBV5-1 to TRBJ1-1; D is ambiguous. CDR3 length equals 17 residues. V was trimmed by 0 bases and J by 7 bases, leaving 22 bases between them. Germline CDR1 reads SGHRS; CDR2 reads YFSETQ. The CDR3 DNA sequence: TGCGCCAGCAGCTTGGTATCATACGGGGTTGAGGGATATGAAGCTTTCTTT. Its translation is CASSLVSYGVEGYEAFF.

The rearrangement joins TRBV13 to TRBJ2-7; D is possibly TRBD1 (5 bases). The CDR3 has 12 amino acids. Trimming stripped 2 bases from V and 6 bases from J, with 8 bases between. Germline CDR1 PRHDT, CDR2 FYEKMQ (reference sequence). The CDR3 is CASSLQGTEQYF. The CDR3 DNA reads TGTGCCAGCAGCTTACAGGGAACCGAGCAGTACTTC.

V gene TRBV19 combines with J gene TRBJ1-6, with no clear D. CDR1 and CDR2 from the germline V gene are LNHDA and SQIVND (reference sequence). This CDR3 has 12 residues. V lost 5 bases, J lost 7 bases, and 6 bases lay in between. The CDR3 reads CASSETNSPLHF. The CDR3 region has the DNA TGTGCCAGTAGTGAAACAAATTCACCCCTCCACTTT.

This clone was recorded only once. The J gene is TRBJ1-5, the V gene TRBV6-5; no clear D gene. The CDR3 is 14 amino acids. V lost 0 bases, J lost 5 bases, and 8 bases lay in between. Germline-derived CDR1 and CDR2 are MNHEY and SVGAGI. The CDR3 nucleotides are TGTGCCAGCAGTTACTCGGGCAGAGATCAGCCCCAGCATTTT. Its protein is CASSYSGRDQPQHF.

This clone occurred once. The rearrangement links TRBV30 to TRBJ2-3, with D perhaps TRBD2 (6 bases). V lost 4 bases to trimming and J lost 2 bases, with 13 bases between them. The CDR3 contains 14 residues. Germline CDR1 reads GTSNPN; CDR2 reads SVGIG (reference sequence). The CDR3 sequence: CAWKEGPNTDTQYF. The CDR3 nucleotides are TGTGCCTGGAAGGAGGGACCAAACACAGATACGCAGTATTTT.